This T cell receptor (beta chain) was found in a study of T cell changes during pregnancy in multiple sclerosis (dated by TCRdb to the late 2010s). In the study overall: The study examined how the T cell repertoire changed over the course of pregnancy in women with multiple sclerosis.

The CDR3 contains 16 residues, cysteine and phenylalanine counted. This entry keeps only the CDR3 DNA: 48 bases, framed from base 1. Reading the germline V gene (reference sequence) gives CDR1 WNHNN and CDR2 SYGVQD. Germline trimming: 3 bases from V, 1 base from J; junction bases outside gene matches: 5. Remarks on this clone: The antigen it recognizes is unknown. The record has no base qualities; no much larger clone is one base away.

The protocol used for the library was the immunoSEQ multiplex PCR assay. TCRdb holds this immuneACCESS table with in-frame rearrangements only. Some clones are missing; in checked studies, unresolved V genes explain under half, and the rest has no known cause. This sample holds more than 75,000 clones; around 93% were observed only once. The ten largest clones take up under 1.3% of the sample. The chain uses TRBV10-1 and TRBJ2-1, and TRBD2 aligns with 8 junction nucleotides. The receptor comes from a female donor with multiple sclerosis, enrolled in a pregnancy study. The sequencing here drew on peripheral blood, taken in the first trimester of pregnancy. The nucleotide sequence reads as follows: TGCGCCAGCAGTGATCCCAGCGGGAGTTCCTACAATGAGCAGTTCTTC. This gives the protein CASSDPSGSSYNEQFF.